The 5 T cell receptor beta chains presented below share a single source sample, sequenced in a study of T cells expressing NK-cell markers. TCRdb re-called the 5' RACE reads and shows each CDR3 protein once, DNA omitted. Its clone listing holds roughly 110,000 distinct CDR3 sequences. The sequencing sample was made of blood T cells: a sorted CD56 or NKG2C T cell subset, CD4+ or CD8+ T cells, or bulk PBMC T cells (not recorded which). The receptors originated from a woman aged 18 to 75 in good health.

This chain uses TRBV12-3 or TRBV12-4 with TRBJ1-1; TCRdb lists TRBD1, though no DNA is available to test this call. This CDR3 is built from 14 residues. The CDR3 sequence is CASTPDGLNTEAFF.

The chain joins TRBV28 to TRBJ1-1; TCRdb proposes TRBD1, but this gene call is untestable without DNA. Per germline, CDR1 MDHEN and CDR2 SYDVKM. The CDR3 is 14 amino acids. CDR3 sequence reads: CASSPQVMNTEAFF.

V and J are TRBV29-1 and TRBJ1-2; TCRdb gives TRBD1 as the D gene, but with no DNA this cannot be confirmed. Germline V lookup: CDR1 SQVTM, CDR2 ANQGSEA. The CDR3 sequence is 15 residues long. The CDR3 region is CSVRPPDSDPYGYTF.

This sequence joins TRBV20-1 and TRBJ2-1; TCRdb indicates TRBD2, and absent DNA this call remains unverified. Per the germline V gene, CDR1 is DFQATT and CDR2 is SNEGSKA (reference sequence). The CDR3 spans 14 residues. CDR3 sequence reads: CSARDQRDYNEQFF.

The chain couples TRBV7-3 to TRBJ2-4; lacking DNA, the TRBD1 call made by TCRdb goes unchecked. This CDR3 is 13 amino acids long. CDR1 SGHTA and CDR2 FQGTGA come from the germline V gene. The CDR3 sequence: CASSLSPRDIQYF. The full variable domain, in which reference TRBV7-3 and TRBJ2-4 provide the parts outside the CDR3, is GAGVSQTPSNKVTEKGKYVELRCDPISGHTALYWYRQSLGQGPEFLIYFQGTGAADDSGLPNDRFFAVRPEGSVSTLKIQRTERGDSAVYLCASSLSPRDIQYFGAGTRLSVL.